The clone carrying this TCR beta chain was observed a handful of times. The antigen remains unidentified. Other DNA sequences of this sample code for an identical CDR3. This sample was included in a study of beta chain features in type 1 diabetes. Study context: Across every sample, roughly 100 million sorted cells were examined in total.

Study conclusions and caveats: Short templates might get an advantage during PCR, and this would be equal in patients and controls. Moderately but significantly shorter TCRB CDR3s were found in Type 1 diabetes patients in all four CD4+ subsets.

From germline, CDR1 is SGDLS and CDR2 YYNGEE. This CDR3 is 13 amino acids long. V lost 0 bases and J 4 bases, leaving 5 bases between the germline ends. Isolated RNA was reverse transcribed in full, so expressed TCRB transcripts were sequenced. Generated by immunoSEQ multiplex PCR, the TCRdb table keeps only in-frame clones and is missing some. Found here are about 230,000 clones, about a sixth of them singletons; the top ten hold about 0.085%. The V and J genes are TRBV9 and TRBJ2-1; D is unclear. The source material was naive CD4+ T cells from blood. This clonotype originated in a man aged 25 to 40 with type 1 diabetes. The CDR3 protein is CASSVAGYNEQFF. CDR3 coding DNA: TGTGCCAGCAGCGTAGCCGGATACAATGAGCAGTTCTTC. The full variable domain, its missing parts supplied by reference TRBV9 and TRBJ2-1, is DSGVTQTPKHLITATGQRVTLRCSPRSGDLSVYWYQQSLDQGLQFLIQYYNGEERAKGNILERFSAQQFPDLHSELNLSSLELGDSALYFCASSVAGYNEQFFGPGTRLTVL.